This T cell receptor (beta chain) was documented in a study of graft-versus-host responses after intestinal transplantation. For the study at large: Recipients got multivisceral, liver-intestinal, or isolated intestinal transplants. Broader study findings: Clonal ratios of graft-versus-host to host-versus-graft in allografts were high for patients exhibiting graft-donor T cell macrochimerism. Detected in recipient marrow were GvH clones, some of which were first observed in ileum or blood. The highest levels of circulating GvH clones went along with early declines in HvG clones after transplant.

The CDR3 has 15 amino acids. Unmatched junction bases numbered 11, after V lost 4 bases and J lost 7 bases. Germline values: CDR1 ENHRY, CDR2 SYGVKD. A note on this clone: Its antigen is not known.

Data came from immunoSEQ multiplex PCR; TCRdb stores just in-frame clones and leaves some out. Of 43,000 or so clones listed, 85% to 95% are singletons. The sample consisted of PBMCs, taken approximately 360 days after intestinal transplant. The source of this sequence is a human patient who received an intestinal transplant, so some T cells may come from the graft donor. The rearrangement uses TRBV10-3 and TRBJ2-7, with 9 positions matching TRBD1. In DNA, the CDR3 is TGTGCCATCAGTGGAAGGGACAGGGAAGTCGGGGAGCAGTACTTC. Translating gives CAISGRDREVGEQYF.